Below are 23 T cell receptor beta chains sequenced from a single sample in a study of blood T cell repertoires in COVID-19. This table comes from immunoSEQ multiplex PCR, and its TCRdb copy is limited to in-frame clones, with some not included. The sample shows around 300,000 clones, over 75% of them seen only once. Sequencing used PBMCs or T cells enriched from blood (not recorded which). Receptors originate from a man aged 30 to 45 who had recovered from COVID-19.

CDR3: CASSQGLGGIEKLFF. The CDR3 DNA sequence: TGTGCCAGCAGTCAGGGACTGGGGGGGATCGAAAAACTGTTTTTT. The chain is built from TRBV7-9 and TRBJ1-4; perhaps TRBD1 as D (5 bases). CDR1 and CDR2 (germline): SEHNR, FQNEAQ (reference sequence). There are 15 residues in the CDR3. Deletions cut 6 bases from V and 8 bases from J, with 19 bases between.

The V gene is TRBV5-1, the J gene TRBJ1-6; TRBD1 aligns across 10 bases. Germline V lookup: CDR1 SGHRS, CDR2 YFSETQ. V lost 3 bases, J lost 8 bases, and 5 bases stayed unmatched. The CDR3 is made up of 15 amino acids. The CDR3 coding sequence is TGCGCCAGCAGCTCCCGACAGGGGGCGGATTCACCCCTCCACTTT. This translates into CASSSRQGADSPLHF.

The chain carries TRBV6-5 and TRBJ1-3, with TRBD1 matching 7 bases. J gave up 2 bases and V 8 bases, and 6 bases lay outside the gene matches. The CDR3 length is 14 residues. Germline loops: CDR1 MNHEY, CDR2 SVGAGI. CDR3 region: CASLSRGTGNTIYF. In DNA, the CDR3 is TGTGCCAGCCTTTCCAGGGGGACTGGAAACACCATATATTTT.

The rearrangement uses TRBV5-1 and TRBJ2-2, with D possibly being TRBD1 (6 bases). Germline CDR1 is SGHRS and CDR2 is YFSETQ. This CDR3 is built from 14 residues. Deletions cut 4 bases from V and 5 bases from J, with 12 bases between. This chain's CDR3 is CASSAQGYTGELFF. Written as DNA, the CDR3 is TGCGCCAGCAGCGCACAGGGATATACCGGGGAGCTGTTTTTT.

The J gene is TRBJ1-6, the V gene TRBV19, with 9 bases aligning to TRBD1. The germline gives CDR1 LNHDA, CDR2 SQIVND (reference sequence). The trim removed 7 bases at V and 7 bases at J, leaving 5 bases unmatched. The CDR3 runs 14 residues. DNA for the CDR3: TGTGCCAGTAACCCGACAGGGGGGAATTCACCCCTCCACTTT. It specifies CASNPTGGNSPLHF. The whole variable domain, remainder taken from reference TRBV19 and TRBJ1-6, is DGGITQSPKYLFRKEGQNVTLSCEQNLNHDAMYWYRQDPGQGLRLIYYSQIVNDFQKGDIAEGYSVSREKKESFPLTVTSAQKNPTAFYLCASNPTGGNSPLHFGNGTRLTVT.

The chain uses TRBV16 and TRBJ2-5; tentatively, D is TRBD1 (6 bases). This CDR3 has 13 residues. V was shortened by 3 bases and J by 1 base, with 6 bases between the two germline ends. Germline-derived CDR1 and CDR2 are KGHSY and FQNENV. DNA for the CDR3: TGTGCCAGCAGCCAGGGGGCCCAAGAGACCCAGTACTTC. Its protein product is CASSQGAQETQYF.

This clone has just one count. Other DNA sequences from this sample encode an identical CDR3 as well. This chain links TRBV9 with TRBJ1-3, with TRBD1 as a possible D gene (5 bases). Germline CDR1 reads SGDLS; CDR2 reads YYNGEE. V lost 3 bases to trimming and J lost 0 bases, with 10 bases between them. The CDR3 has 15 residues. CDR3 sequence reads: CASSAQGGSGNTIYF. The CDR3 nucleotides are TGTGCCAGCAGCGCCCAGGGAGGCTCTGGAAACACCATATATTTT.

This clone has more than one count but fewer than ten. This CDR3 is CASSLVYGQASTDTQYF. CDR3 in DNA: TGTGCCAGCAGCTTGGTTTACGGACAGGCCAGCACAGATACGCAGTATTTT. This chain joins TRBV5-8 and TRBJ2-3; 7 bases fit TRBD1. The CDR3 is 17 residues long. Germline assignment: CDR1 SGHTS and CDR2 YDEGEE. The V gene end was trimmed by 0 bases and the J gene end by 0 bases; junction bases not matched to a gene: 7.

The CDR3 here is CASSLDWTGGVYEQYF. In DNA, the CDR3 is TGCGCCAGCAGCCTCGACTGGACAGGGGGTGTTTACGAGCAGTACTTC. The V gene is TRBV5-1, the J gene TRBJ2-7; 10 nucleotides align to TRBD1. The CDR3 is 16 residues long. The trim removed 4 bases at V and 4 bases at J, leaving 11 bases unmatched. The germline V gene encodes CDR1 SGHRS and CDR2 YFSETQ.

The chain recombines TRBV5-1 with TRBJ2-3, with 8 bases identical to TRBD1. The length of the CDR3 is 17 residues. Trimming removed 0 bases from V and 2 bases from J; junction bases left unmatched: 8. The germline gives CDR1 SGHRS, CDR2 YFSETQ. The CDR3 loop is CASSLGQGAIFTDTQYF. CDR3 in DNA: TGCGCCAGCAGCTTGGGGCAGGGGGCAATCTTCACAGATACGCAGTATTTT.

This sequence joins TRBV20-1 and TRBJ1-1, with no clear D. Germline V gene lookup returns CDR1 DFQATT and CDR2 SNEGSKA (reference sequence). CDR3 length equals 11 residues. V gave up 3 bases and J gave up 2 bases, with 4 bases separating them. The CDR3 loop is CSASPNTEAFF. As DNA, the CDR3 is TGCAGTGCTAGCCCAAACACTGAAGCTTTCTTT.

This sequence joins TRBV6-1 and TRBJ1-3; 10 bases align to TRBD1. The CDR3 consists of 16 residues. The V gene's germline CDR1 is MNHNS and CDR2 SASEGT. V trimming: 3 bases; J trimming: 2 bases; junction bases outside the gene matches: 4. The CDR3 nucleotides read TGTGCCAGCAGTGACCCGGGACAGGGGACTGGAAACACCATATATTTT. It translates to CASSDPGQGTGNTIYF.

CDR3 bases: TGTGCCAGCAGACAGCTTCTGGGAGGCCCACCGGGAGCCCAGCATTTT. It encodes CASRQLLGGPPGAQHF. This chain joins TRBV28 and TRBJ1-5, with D unresolved. The CDR3 is 16 amino acids. CDR1 and CDR2 from the germline V gene are MDHEN and SYDVKM. The V end lost 6 bases, the J end lost 11 bases, and 26 bases lay between the germline ends.

The CDR3 bases are TGTGCTAGTGGTTTGGTACGGTGTGGCTGGGGGCGGGATGAAAAACTGTTTTTT. Its translation: CASGLVRCGWGRDEKLFF. The J gene is TRBJ1-4, the V gene TRBV12-5; TRBD1 might be the D (6 bases). In germline, CDR1 is LGHNT, CDR2 FRNRAP. The CDR3 is made up of 18 amino acids. The germline V and J ends were trimmed by 0 bases and 6 bases, with 20 bases remaining between them.

A remark on this clone: Other DNA sequences in this specimen translate into the identical CDR3. The chain combines TRBV19 with TRBJ2-7, with 11 bases matching TRBD1. The CDR3 covers 14 residues. J gave up 4 bases and V 4 bases, and 3 bases lay outside the gene matches. Germline V CDR1 and CDR2: LNHDA, SQIVND (reference sequence). CDR3 loop: CASSNRDRGYEQYF. CDR3 DNA sequence: TGTGCCAGTAGTAATAGGGACAGGGGGTACGAGCAGTACTTC.

This chain uses TRBV19 with TRBJ2-1; TRBD2 matches at 13 bases. V was pared by 6 bases and J by 10 bases, with 0 bases of the junction left unmatched. This CDR3 comprises 12 residues. Germline-derived CDR1 and CDR2 are LNHDA and SQIVND (reference sequence). CDR3 protein: CASRGLAGEQFF. CDR3 nucleotides: TGTGCCAGTAGGGGACTAGCGGGGGAGCAGTTCTTC.

The CDR3: CASSSKVGGRTEAFF. CDR3 in DNA: TGCGCCAGCAGCTCGAAGGTCGGGGGGCGCACTGAAGCTTTCTTT. J is TRBJ1-1 and V is TRBV5-1; the D gene is possibly TRBD1 (6 bases). This CDR3 contains 15 residues. V was cut by 3 bases and J by 4 bases, with 16 bases left in between. CDR1 is SGHRS, CDR2 YFSETQ, per germline.

This clone came up once. The CDR3 nucleotides read TGTGCCAGCAGCCCGGGGGGTTCACCCCTCCACTTT. Its translation: CASSPGGSPLHF. The rearrangement links TRBV5-4 to TRBJ1-6, with D possibly being TRBD1 (5 bases). CDR3 length equals 12 residues. Trimming took off 4 bases at V and 9 bases at J, with 8 bases between the two ends. The germline V gene has CDR1 SGHNT and CDR2 YYREEE (reference sequence).

The V gene is TRBV14, the J gene TRBJ1-1; TRBD1 matches at 7 bases. CDR1 and CDR2 (germline): SGHDN, FVKESK. The CDR3 runs 15 residues. V was clipped by 5 bases and J by 4 bases; unmatched bases: 10. In DNA form, the CDR3 reads TGTGCCAGCAGCTTAATGACAGGGCGGACCACTGAAGCTTTCTTT. This codes for CASSLMTGRTTEAFF.

The genes are TRBV7-7 and TRBJ2-3; TRBD1 might be the D (6 bases). Trimming cost V 5 bases and J 3 bases, with 15 bases left between them. CDR3 length equals 15 residues. The germline CDR1 and CDR2 sequences are SSHAT and FNYEAQ (reference sequence). In DNA form, the CDR3 reads TGTGCCAGCAGCCAAACCGGGACAAGAACAGATACGCAGTATTTT. Residues: CASSQTGTRTDTQYF.

V usage is TRBV12-3 or TRBV12-4 and J usage is TRBJ2-1, with 9 nucleotides matching TRBD1. V gave up 8 bases and J gave up 4 bases; unmatched junction bases: 3. The CDR3 is 13 amino acids. Written as DNA, the CDR3 is TGTGCCAGCCTAGGACAGGGGTACAATGAGCAGTTCTTC. Translated, it gives CASLGQGYNEQFF.

This rearrangement joins TRBV30 to TRBJ2-2; D is undetermined. The germline CDR1 and CDR2 sequences are GTSNPN and SVGIG (reference sequence). The CDR3 totals 12 residues. V was cut by 5 bases and J by 5 bases, with 9 bases left in between. The CDR3 DNA is TGTGCCTGGCTAGATTCTACCGGGGAGCTGTTTTTT. It yields the protein CAWLDSTGELFF.

The chain has TRBV5-5 and TRBJ1-6, with D tentatively TRBD1 (5 bases). The V end was cut by 4 bases, the J end by 8 bases, with 16 bases between. The CDR3 sequence is 15 residues long. Germline V gene data show CDR1 as SGHKS and CDR2 as YYEKEE (reference sequence). CDR3 in amino acids: CASSPRGGEDSPLHF. DNA of the CDR3: TGTGCCAGCAGCCCCCGCGGAGGGGAGGATTCACCCCTCCACTTT.